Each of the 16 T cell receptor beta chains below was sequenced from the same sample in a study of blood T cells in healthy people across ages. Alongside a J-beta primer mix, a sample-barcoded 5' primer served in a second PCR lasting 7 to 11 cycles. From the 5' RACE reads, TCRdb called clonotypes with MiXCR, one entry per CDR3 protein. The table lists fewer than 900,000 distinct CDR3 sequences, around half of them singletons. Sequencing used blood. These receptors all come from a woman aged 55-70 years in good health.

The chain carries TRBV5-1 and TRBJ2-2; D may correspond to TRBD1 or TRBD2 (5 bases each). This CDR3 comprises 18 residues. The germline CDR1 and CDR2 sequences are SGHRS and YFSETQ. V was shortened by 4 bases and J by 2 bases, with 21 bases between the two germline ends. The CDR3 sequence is CASSPRGVGVANTGELFF. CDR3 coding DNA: TGCGCCAGCAGCCCCCGAGGGGTAGGGGTCGCCAACACCGGGGAGCTGTTTTTT.

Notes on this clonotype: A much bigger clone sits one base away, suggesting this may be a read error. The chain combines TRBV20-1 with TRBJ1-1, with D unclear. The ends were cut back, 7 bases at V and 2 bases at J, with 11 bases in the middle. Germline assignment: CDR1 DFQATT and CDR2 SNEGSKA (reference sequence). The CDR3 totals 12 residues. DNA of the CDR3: TGCAGTGTTAGGAAGGAAAACACTGAAGCTTTCTTT. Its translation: CSVRKENTEAFF.

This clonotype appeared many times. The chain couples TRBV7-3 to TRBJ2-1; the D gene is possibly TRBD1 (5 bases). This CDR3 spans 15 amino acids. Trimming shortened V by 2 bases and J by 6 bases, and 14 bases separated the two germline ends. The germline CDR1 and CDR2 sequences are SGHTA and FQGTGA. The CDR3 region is CASSLEQGSFNEQFF. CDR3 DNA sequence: TGTGCCAGCAGCTTAGAGCAGGGTAGTTTCAATGAGCAGTTCTTC.

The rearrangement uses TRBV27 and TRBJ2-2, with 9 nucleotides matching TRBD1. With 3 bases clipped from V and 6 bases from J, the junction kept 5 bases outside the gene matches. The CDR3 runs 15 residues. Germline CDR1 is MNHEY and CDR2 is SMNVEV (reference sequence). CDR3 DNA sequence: TGTGCCAGCAGTTTGACGACAGGGGGATCCGGGGAGCTGTTTTTT. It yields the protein CASSLTTGGSGELFF.

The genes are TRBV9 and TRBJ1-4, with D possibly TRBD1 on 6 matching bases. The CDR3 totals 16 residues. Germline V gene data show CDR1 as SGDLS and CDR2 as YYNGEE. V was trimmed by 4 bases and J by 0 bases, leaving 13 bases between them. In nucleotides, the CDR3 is TGTGCCAGCAGCCCACGAAGGGGGGCAACTAATGAAAAACTGTTTTTT. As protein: CASSPRRGATNEKLFF.

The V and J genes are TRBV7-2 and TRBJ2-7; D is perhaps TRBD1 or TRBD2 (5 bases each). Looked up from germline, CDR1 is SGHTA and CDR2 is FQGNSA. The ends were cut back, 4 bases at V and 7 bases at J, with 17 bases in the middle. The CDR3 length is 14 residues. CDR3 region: CASSSGAYYNEQYF. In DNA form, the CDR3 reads TGTGCCAGCAGCTCCGGGGCATACTACAATGAGCAGTACTTC.

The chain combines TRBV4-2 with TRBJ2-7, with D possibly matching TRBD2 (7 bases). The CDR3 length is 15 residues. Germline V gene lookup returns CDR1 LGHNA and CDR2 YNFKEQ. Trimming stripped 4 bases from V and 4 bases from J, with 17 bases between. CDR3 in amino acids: CASSPGEGGRYEQYF. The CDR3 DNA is TGTGCCAGCAGCCCCGGGGAGGGGGGAAGGTACGAGCAGTACTTC.

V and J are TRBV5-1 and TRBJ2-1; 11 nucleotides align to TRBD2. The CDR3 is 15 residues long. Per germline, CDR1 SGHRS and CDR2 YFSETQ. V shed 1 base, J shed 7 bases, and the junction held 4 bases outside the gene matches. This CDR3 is CASSLTTSGSNEQFF. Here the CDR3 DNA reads TGCGCCAGCAGCTTGACCACTAGCGGGAGTAATGAGCAGTTCTTC. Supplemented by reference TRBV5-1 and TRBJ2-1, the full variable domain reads KAGVTQTPRYLIKTRGQQVTLSCSPISGHRSVSWYQQTPGQGLQFLFEYFSETQRNKGNFPGRFSGRQFSNSRSEMNVSTLELGDSALYLCASSLTTSGSNEQFFGPGTRLTVL.

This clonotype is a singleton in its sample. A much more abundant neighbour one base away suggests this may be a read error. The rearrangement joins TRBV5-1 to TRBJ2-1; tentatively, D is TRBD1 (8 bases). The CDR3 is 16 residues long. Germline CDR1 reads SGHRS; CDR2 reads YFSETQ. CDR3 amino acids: CASSLGQGGPYNELFF. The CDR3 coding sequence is TGCGCCAGCAGCCTCGGACAGGGAGGGCCCTACAATGAGCTGTTCTTC.

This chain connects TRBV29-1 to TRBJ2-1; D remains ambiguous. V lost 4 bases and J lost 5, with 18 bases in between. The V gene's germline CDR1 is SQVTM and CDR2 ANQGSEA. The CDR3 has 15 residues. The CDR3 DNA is TGCAGCGTTGGTTTGGCTTTGGGATTGAACAATGAGCAGTTCTTC. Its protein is CSVGLALGLNNEQFF.

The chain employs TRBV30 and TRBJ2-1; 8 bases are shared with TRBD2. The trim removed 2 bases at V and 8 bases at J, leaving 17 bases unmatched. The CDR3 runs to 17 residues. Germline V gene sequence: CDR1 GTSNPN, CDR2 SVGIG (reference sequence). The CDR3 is CAWSPLRSSGFSDEQFF. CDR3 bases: TGTGCCTGGAGTCCCCTAAGGTCTAGCGGGTTTTCGGATGAGCAGTTCTTC.

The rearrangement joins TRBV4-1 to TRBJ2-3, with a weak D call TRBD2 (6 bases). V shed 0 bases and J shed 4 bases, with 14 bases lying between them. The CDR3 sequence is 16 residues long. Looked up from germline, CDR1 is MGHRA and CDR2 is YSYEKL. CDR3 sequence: CASSQEAGSGADTQYF. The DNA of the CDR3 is TGCGCCAGCAGCCAAGAGGCGGGGAGTGGTGCAGATACGCAGTATTTT.

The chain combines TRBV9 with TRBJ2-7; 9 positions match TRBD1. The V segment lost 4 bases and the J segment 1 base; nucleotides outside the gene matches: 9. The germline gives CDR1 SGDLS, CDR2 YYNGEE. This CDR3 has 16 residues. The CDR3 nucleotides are TGTGCCAGCAGCCCCCCCTTCGGGACAGGGTCCTACGAGCAGTACTTC. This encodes CASSPPFGTGSYEQYF.

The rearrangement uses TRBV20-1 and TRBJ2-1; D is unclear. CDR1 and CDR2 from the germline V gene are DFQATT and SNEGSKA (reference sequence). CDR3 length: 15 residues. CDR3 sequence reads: CSARRAFRRINEQFF. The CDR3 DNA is TGCAGCGCACGTAGGGCTTTCCGGCGGATCAATGAGCAGTTCTTC.

CDR3 sequence: CASSLTTGLETQYF. For the CDR3, the DNA is TGTGCCAGCAGCTTAACGACAGGGTTGGAGACCCAGTACTTC. V gene TRBV7-3 combines with J gene TRBJ2-5, with 7 bases identical to TRBD1. CDR1 SGHTA and CDR2 FQGTGA come from the germline V gene. V was clipped by 0 bases and J by 5 bases; unmatched bases: 3. This CDR3 contains 14 residues.

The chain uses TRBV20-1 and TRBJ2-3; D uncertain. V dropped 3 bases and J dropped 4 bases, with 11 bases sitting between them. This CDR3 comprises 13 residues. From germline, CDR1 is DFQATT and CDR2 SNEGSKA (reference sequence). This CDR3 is CSASSTMSDTQYF. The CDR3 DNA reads TGCAGTGCTAGTTCCACCATGTCAGATACGCAGTATTTT.